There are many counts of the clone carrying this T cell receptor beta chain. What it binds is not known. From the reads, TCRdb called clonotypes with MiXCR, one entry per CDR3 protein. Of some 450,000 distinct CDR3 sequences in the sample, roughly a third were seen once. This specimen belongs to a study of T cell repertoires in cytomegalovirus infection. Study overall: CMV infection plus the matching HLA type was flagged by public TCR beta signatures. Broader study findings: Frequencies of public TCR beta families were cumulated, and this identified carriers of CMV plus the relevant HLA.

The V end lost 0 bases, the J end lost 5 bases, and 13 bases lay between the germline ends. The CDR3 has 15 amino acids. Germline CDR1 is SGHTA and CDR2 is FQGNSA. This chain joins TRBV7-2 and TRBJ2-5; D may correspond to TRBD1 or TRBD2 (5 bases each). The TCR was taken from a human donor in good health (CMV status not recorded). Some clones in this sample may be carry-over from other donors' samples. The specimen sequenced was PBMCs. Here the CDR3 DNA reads TGTGCCAGCAGCTTAGCGAGGGGTGGGGAGGAGACCCAGTACTTC. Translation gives CASSLARGGEETQYF. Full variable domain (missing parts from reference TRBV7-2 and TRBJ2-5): GAGVSQSPSNKVTEKGKDVELRCDPISGHTALYWYRQSLGQGLEFLIYFQGNSAPDKSGLPSDRFSAERTGGSVSTLTIQRTQQEDSAVYLCASSLARGGEETQYFGPGTRLLVL.